This T cell receptor (beta chain) derives from a study of CD8 T cells in Susac syndrome. Findings and caveats of the study: The relatively small number of individuals in the TCR sequencing and HLA analysis was acknowledged by the study.

Reverse transcription of roughly 0.5 to 1 ug RNA was carried out with random hexamers. TCR beta CDR3 was amplified by immunoSEQ multiplex PCR. This amplification extended across 54 Vbeta and 13 Jbeta segments. Each CDR3 protein is one row after TCRdb ran MiXCR on the immunoSEQ multiplex PCR reads. The table records some 57,000 distinct CDR3 sequences, about 92% of them present only once. In regard to this clonotype: Its antigen is unknown.

Germline CDR1 is SGHDT and CDR2 is YYEEEE. V lost 2 bases, J lost 4 bases, and 4 bases lay in between. This CDR3 is 12 amino acids long. The receptor comes from a human donor in good health. The V call is TRBV5-6, the J call TRBJ1-5; the D is unclear. Sequenced material: CD8+ T cells from PBMCs. The CDR3 DNA reads TGTGCCAGCAGCTTACAGAATCAGCCCCAGCATTTT. As protein: CASSLQNQPQHF.